The 20 T cell receptor beta chains in this list originate from one sample, sequenced in a study of cytomegalovirus exposure and HLA in healthy donors (TCRdb year 2017). Libraries came from the immunoSEQ multiplex PCR assay. TCRdb re-hosts the immuneACCESS table, in-frame sequences only. Its copies lack some clones; in the studies checked, an unresolved V gene accounts for under half of them, and the cause for the rest is not known. The sample contains around 220,000 clones, almost 90% of them found a single time. The ten largest account for around 3% of the sample. The sequenced material came from PBMCs. The origin of the receptors is a woman aged 18-30 years in good health and CMV-seronegative.

V and J are TRBV5-1 and TRBJ2-7, with D tentatively TRBD2 (5 bases). CDR1 is SGHRS, CDR2 YFSETQ, per germline. CDR3 length: 14 residues. V gave up 2 bases and J gave up 2 bases, with 11 bases separating them. The CDR3 region is CASSFEGETYEQYF. The CDR3 DNA sequence: TGCGCCAGCAGCTTTGAGGGAGAGACCTACGAGCAGTACTTC.

In this sample, this clone turned up a few times. The chain uses TRBV4-1 and TRBJ2-5; 8 positions match TRBD2. The CDR3 sequence is 14 residues long. CDR1 and CDR2 (germline): MGHRA, YSYEKL. Germline trimming cut 3 bases from V and 4 bases from J; bases unmatched to any gene: 4. The CDR3 DNA sequence: TGCGCCAGCAGCCACGTTAGCGGGACAGAGACCCAGTACTTC. It encodes CASSHVSGTETQYF.

This clone was counted a single time. This rearrangement joins TRBV4-2 to TRBJ1-1; D possibly corresponds to TRBD1 (6 bases). Germline values: CDR1 LGHNA, CDR2 YNFKEQ. The CDR3 is 16 residues long. The V end lost 1 base, the J end lost 4 bases, and 16 bases lay between the germline ends. The DNA for the CDR3 is TGTGCCAGCAGCCAAGGGGCGGTGGGACATCCCACTGAAGCTTTCTTT. Its protein is CASSQGAVGHPTEAFF.

The chain recombines TRBV25-1 with TRBJ2-7, with 10 bases aligning to TRBD2. The CDR3 consists of 18 residues. Germline V gives CDR1 MGHDK, CDR2 SYGVNS. V lost 4 bases, J lost 0 bases, and 12 bases stayed unmatched. CDR3 sequence: CASSGSTSGRTSSYEQYF. The DNA of the CDR3 is TGTGCCAGCAGTGGATCGACTAGCGGGCGTACCAGCTCCTACGAGCAGTACTTC.

The genes are TRBV6-6 and TRBJ2-3; 8 positions agree with TRBD1. The CDR3 runs to 16 residues. V trimming: 4 bases; J trimming: 4 bases; junction bases outside the gene matches: 10. Germline lookup yields CDR1 MNHNY and CDR2 SVGAGI (reference sequence). The chain's CDR3 is CASSWGTGRAADTQYF. Here the CDR3 DNA reads TGTGCCAGCAGTTGGGGGACAGGTCGAGCGGCAGATACGCAGTATTTT.

The CDR3 loop reads CASSRRQGYEQYF. The CDR3 region has the DNA TGCGCCAGCAGCCGTAGACAGGGCTACGAGCAGTACTTC. The chain uses TRBV5-1 and TRBJ2-7; 7 positions match TRBD1. CDR1 and CDR2 (germline): SGHRS, YFSETQ. CDR3 length equals 13 residues. V trimming: 4 bases; J trimming: 3 bases; junction bases outside the gene matches: 4.

The V and J genes are TRBV10-2 and TRBJ2-7, with D possibly TRBD1 on 6 matching bases. The germline V and J ends were trimmed by 4 bases and 2 bases, with 15 bases remaining between them. CDR1 and CDR2 from the germline V gene are WSHSY and SAAADI. The CDR3 is made up of 15 amino acids. The CDR3 region has the DNA TGCGCCAGCAGTGGAGGACAGAGGGCCGCCTACGAGCAGTACTTC. Translation gives CASSGGQRAAYEQYF.

This clone was detected a few times. The gene calls are TRBV11-2 and TRBJ1-1; no clear D gene. The germline gives CDR1 SGHAT, CDR2 FQNNGV. Trimming took off 4 bases at V and 3 bases at J, with 6 bases between the two ends. The length of the CDR3 is 12 residues. CDR3 loop: CASSSQYTEAFF. The CDR3, as DNA: TGTGCCAGCAGCTCCCAATACACTGAAGCTTTCTTT.

The chain combines TRBV2 with TRBJ2-3, with D hard to call. This CDR3 comprises 15 residues. Between the trimmed V and J ends, which lost 1 base and 5 bases, there was a span of 13 bases. The germline V gene has CDR1 SNHLY and CDR2 FYNNEI. The CDR3 sequence is CASSEGEPPVDTQYF. In DNA, the CDR3 is TGTGCCAGCAGTGAAGGAGAACCACCCGTAGATACGCAGTATTTT. The variable domain in full, completed from reference TRBV2 and TRBJ2-3, reads EPEVTQTPSHQVTQMGQEVILRCVPISNHLYFYWYRQILGQKVEFLVSFYNNEISEKSEIFDDQFSVERPDGSNFTLKIRSTKLEDSAMYFCASSEGEPPVDTQYFGPGTRLTVL.

The DNA for the CDR3 is TGTGCCAGCAGCCGGCTAGCGGTTAGCACAGATACGCAGTATTTT. It specifies CASSRLAVSTDTQYF. J is TRBJ2-3 and V is TRBV5-8; TRBD2 aligns across 7 bases. The CDR3 has 15 amino acids. The V gene's germline CDR1 is SGHTS and CDR2 YDEGEE. J gave up 0 bases and V 4 bases, and 5 bases lay outside the gene matches.

The chain joins TRBV7-2 to TRBJ1-2, with D possibly being TRBD1 (5 bases). CDR1 and CDR2 (germline): SGHTA, FQGNSA. This CDR3 spans 14 amino acids. V gave up 2 bases and J gave up 4 bases, with 11 bases separating them. CDR3 sequence (DNA): TGTGCCAGCAGCTTAAGCCAGGGCACCTATGGCTACACCTTC. This translates into CASSLSQGTYGYTF. The variable domain in full, completed from reference TRBV7-2 and TRBJ1-2, reads GAGVSQSPSNKVTEKGKDVELRCDPISGHTALYWYRQSLGQGLEFLIYFQGNSAPDKSGLPSDRFSAERTGGSVSTLTIQRTQQEDSAVYLCASSLSQGTYGYTFGSGTRLTVV.

The chain couples TRBV2 to TRBJ1-2; 9 bases align to TRBD1. The germline V gene encodes CDR1 SNHLY and CDR2 FYNNEI. CDR3 size: 15 residues. J was trimmed by 1 base and V by 6 bases; bases with no gene match: 6. The CDR3 nucleotides are TGTGCCAGCAGCGGGAACAGGGGGCTTAACTATGGCTACACCTTC. Translating it yields CASSGNRGLNYGYTF.

The gene calls are TRBV7-6 and TRBJ2-7; 9 bases fit TRBD2. Germline lookup yields CDR1 SGHVS and CDR2 FNYEAQ. This CDR3 region has 13 residues. With 8 bases clipped from V and 1 base from J, the junction kept 3 bases outside the gene matches. Here the CDR3 reads CASAGLASYEQYF. The CDR3 DNA is TGTGCCAGCGCGGGACTAGCTTCCTACGAGCAGTACTTC.

The V call is TRBV5-6, the J call TRBJ2-5, with TRBD2 identical over 8 bases. The V gene end was trimmed by 1 base and the J gene end by 0 bases; junction bases not matched to a gene: 5. From germline, CDR1 is SGHDT and CDR2 YYEEEE. This CDR3 is 16 amino acids long. The CDR3 DNA reads TGTGCCAGCAGCTTGTCGGCTAGCGGGCACCAAGAGACCCAGTACTTC. Translated, it gives CASSLSASGHQETQYF.

This chain links TRBV7-2 with TRBJ2-7; 10 positions match TRBD2. CDR1 and CDR2 from the germline V gene are SGHTA and FQGNSA. This CDR3 region has 14 residues. V dropped 6 bases and J dropped 1; count of bases not matched to a gene: 3. For the CDR3, the DNA is TGTGCCAGCAGTACGACTAGCGGGTCCTACGAGCAGTACTTC. This codes for CASSTTSGSYEQYF.

Notes on this clone: The junction differs from germline at one of its ends, possibly a read error. The CDR3 is CASSLLLATEQFF. Here the CDR3 DNA reads TGTGCTAGCAGCTTACTACTAGCGACTGAGCAGTTCTTC. V gene TRBV7-7 combines with J gene TRBJ2-1; 7 bases are shared with TRBD2. CDR3 length equals 13 residues. In germline, CDR1 is SSHAT, CDR2 FNYEAQ (reference sequence).

The CDR3 loop reads CASSPSGINRNEQFF. The CDR3 DNA is TGTGCCAGCAGTCCTAGCGGGATAAATAGAAATGAGCAGTTCTTC. The chain carries TRBV5-4 and TRBJ2-1; 9 nucleotides line up with TRBD2. The CDR3 has 15 amino acids. CDR1 is SGHNT and CDR2 is YYREEE in the germline V gene (reference sequence). Unmatched junction bases numbered 10, after V lost 5 bases and J lost 7 bases.

The rearrangement uses TRBV5-1 and TRBJ2-2; 8 bases are shared with TRBD1. Germline loops: CDR1 SGHRS, CDR2 YFSETQ. J lost 3 bases, V lost 6 bases, and 7 bases had no gene match. This CDR3 contains 15 residues. The chain's CDR3 is CASTDGQGYTGELFF. The CDR3 DNA follows: TGCGCCAGCACCGACGGACAGGGCTACACCGGGGAGCTGTTTTTT.

J is TRBJ2-3 and V is TRBV19; 7 nucleotides align to TRBD1. The CDR3 spans 16 residues. CDR1 is LNHDA and CDR2 is SQIVND in the germline V gene (reference sequence). After removal of 3 bases from V and 3 bases from J, the junction contained 9 bases not matched to a gene. Written as DNA, the CDR3 is TGTGCCAGTAGTATGTTACAGGGGTCCTCGACAGATACGCAGTATTTT. Its protein is CASSMLQGSSTDTQYF.

A note on this clone: Germline is not matched at one junction end, which may reflect a read error. The rearrangement joins TRBV6-5 to TRBJ1-3; TRBD1 might be the D (5 bases). CDR3 length equals 16 residues. Germline V CDR1 and CDR2: MNHEY, SVGAGI. The CDR3 loop is CASSYSFAGAGNTIYF. CDR3 nucleotide sequence: TGTGCCAGCAGCTACTCATTTGCGGGGGCTGGAAACACCATATATTTT.